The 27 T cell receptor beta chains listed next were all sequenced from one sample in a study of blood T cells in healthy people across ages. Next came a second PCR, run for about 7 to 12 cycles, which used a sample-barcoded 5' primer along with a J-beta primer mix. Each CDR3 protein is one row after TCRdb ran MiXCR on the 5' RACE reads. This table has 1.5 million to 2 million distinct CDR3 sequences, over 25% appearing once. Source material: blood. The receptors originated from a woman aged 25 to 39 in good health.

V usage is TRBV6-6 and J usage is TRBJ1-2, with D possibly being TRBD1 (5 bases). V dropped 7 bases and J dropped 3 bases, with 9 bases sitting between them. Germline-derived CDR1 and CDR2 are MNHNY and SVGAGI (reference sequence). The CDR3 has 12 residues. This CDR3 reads CASNPGDYGYTF. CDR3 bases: TGTGCCAGCAACCCGGGGGACTATGGCTACACCTTC.

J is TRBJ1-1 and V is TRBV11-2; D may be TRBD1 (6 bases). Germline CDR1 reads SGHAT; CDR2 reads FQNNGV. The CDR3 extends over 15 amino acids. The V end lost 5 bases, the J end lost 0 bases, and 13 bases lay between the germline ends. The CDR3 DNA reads TGTGCCAGCAGCACCCAACAGGGTATGAACACTGAAGCTTTCTTT. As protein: CASSTQQGMNTEAFF.

For the CDR3, the DNA is TGTGCCAGCAGACCCCCTGACAGGAATAATGAAAAACTGTTTTTT. Translating it yields CASRPPDRNNEKLFF. V is TRBV28 and J is TRBJ1-4, with D possibly matching TRBD1 (6 bases). CDR1 is MDHEN, CDR2 SYDVKM, per germline. This CDR3 is 15 amino acids long. V lost 6 bases and J 4 bases, leaving 15 bases between the germline ends.

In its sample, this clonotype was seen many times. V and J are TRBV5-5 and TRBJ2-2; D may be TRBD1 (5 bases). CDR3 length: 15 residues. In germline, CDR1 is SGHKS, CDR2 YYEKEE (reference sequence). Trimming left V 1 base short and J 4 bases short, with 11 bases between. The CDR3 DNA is TGTGCCAGCAGCTTGTGGCAGGGTGGCACCGGGGAGCTGTTTTTT. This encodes CASSLWQGGTGELFF. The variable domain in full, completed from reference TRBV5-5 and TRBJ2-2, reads DAGVTQSPTHLIKTRGQQVTLRCSPISGHKSVSWYQQVLGQGPQFIFQYYEKEERGRGNFPDRFSARQFPNYSSELNVNALLLGDSALYLCASSLWQGGTGELFFGEGSRLTVL.

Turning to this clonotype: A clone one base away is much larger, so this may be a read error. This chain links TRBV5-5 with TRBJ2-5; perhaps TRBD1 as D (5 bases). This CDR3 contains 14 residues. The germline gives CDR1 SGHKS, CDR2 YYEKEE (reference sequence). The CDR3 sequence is CASTAIDSQETQHF. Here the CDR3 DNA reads TGTGCCAGCACCGCAATTGACAGCCAAGAGACCCAGCACTTC.

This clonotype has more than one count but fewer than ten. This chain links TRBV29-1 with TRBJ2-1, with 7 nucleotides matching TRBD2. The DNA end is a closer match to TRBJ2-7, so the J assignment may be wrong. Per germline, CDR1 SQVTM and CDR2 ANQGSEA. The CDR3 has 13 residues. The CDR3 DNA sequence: TGCAGCGTTGAGTGGGGGGGGAGATACGAGCAGTACTTC. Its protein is CSVEWGGRYEQYF.

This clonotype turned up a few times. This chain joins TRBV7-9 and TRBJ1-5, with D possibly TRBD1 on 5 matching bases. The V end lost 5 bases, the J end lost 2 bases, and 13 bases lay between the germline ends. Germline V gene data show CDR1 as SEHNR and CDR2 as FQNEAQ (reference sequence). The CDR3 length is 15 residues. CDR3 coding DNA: TGTGCCAGCAGCGCCCTGGGGGGGGGCAATCAGCCCCAGCATTTT. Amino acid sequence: CASSALGGGNQPQHF.

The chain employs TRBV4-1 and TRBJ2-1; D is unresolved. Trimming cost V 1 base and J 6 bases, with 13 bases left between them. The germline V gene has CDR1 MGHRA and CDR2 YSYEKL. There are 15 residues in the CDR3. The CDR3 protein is CASSQGALRSNEQFF. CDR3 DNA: TGCGCCAGCAGCCAAGGGGCCCTAAGGAGCAATGAGCAGTTCTTC.

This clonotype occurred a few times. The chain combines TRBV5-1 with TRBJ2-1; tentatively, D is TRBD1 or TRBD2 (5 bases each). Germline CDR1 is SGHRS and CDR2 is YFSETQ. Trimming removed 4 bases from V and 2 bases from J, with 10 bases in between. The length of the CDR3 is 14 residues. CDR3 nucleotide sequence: TGCGCCAGCAGCGGGGACCACACCTACAATGAGCAGTTCTTC. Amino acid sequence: CASSGDHTYNEQFF.

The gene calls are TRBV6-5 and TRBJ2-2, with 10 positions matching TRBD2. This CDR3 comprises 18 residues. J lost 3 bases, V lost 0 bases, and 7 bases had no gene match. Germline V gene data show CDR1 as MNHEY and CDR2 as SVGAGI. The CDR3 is CASSYSFSTSGYTGELFF. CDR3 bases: TGTGCCAGCAGTTACTCGTTCTCGACTAGCGGGTACACCGGGGAGCTGTTTTTT.

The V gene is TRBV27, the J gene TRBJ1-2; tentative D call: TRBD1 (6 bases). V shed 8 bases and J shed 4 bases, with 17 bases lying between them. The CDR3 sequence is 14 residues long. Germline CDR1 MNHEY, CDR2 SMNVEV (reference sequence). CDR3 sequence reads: CASHRRGGGYGYTF. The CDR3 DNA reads TGTGCCAGCCACCGCAGGGGCGGGGGCTATGGCTACACCTTC.

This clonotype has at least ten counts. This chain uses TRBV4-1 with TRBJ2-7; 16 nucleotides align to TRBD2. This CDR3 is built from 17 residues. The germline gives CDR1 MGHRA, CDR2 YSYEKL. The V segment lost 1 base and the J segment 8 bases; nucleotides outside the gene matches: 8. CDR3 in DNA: TGCGCCAGCAGCCAAGTGGGACTAGCGGGAGGGGATGTCAAGCAGTACTTC. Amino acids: CASSQVGLAGGDVKQYF.

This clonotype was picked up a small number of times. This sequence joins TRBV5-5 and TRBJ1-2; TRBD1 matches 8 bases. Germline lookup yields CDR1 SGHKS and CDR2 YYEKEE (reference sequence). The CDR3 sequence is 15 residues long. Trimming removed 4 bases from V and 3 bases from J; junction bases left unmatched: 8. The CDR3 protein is CASSPRTGPDYGYTF. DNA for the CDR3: TGTGCCAGCAGCCCGAGGACAGGGCCCGACTATGGCTACACCTTC.

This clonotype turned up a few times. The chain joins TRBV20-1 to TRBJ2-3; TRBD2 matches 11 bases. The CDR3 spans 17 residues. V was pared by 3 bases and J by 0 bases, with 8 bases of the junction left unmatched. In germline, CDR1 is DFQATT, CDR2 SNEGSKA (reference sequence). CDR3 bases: TGCAGTGCTAGCGCCCTTTTAGCGGGGGGGAGCACAGATACGCAGTATTTT. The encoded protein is CSASALLAGGSTDTQYF.

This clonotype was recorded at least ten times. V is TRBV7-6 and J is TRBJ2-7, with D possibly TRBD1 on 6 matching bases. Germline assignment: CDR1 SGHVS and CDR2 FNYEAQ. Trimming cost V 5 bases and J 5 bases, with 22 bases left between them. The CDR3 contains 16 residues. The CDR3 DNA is TGTGCCAGCAGCCAAGAAACCATAGGACAGATCAACGAGCAGTACTTC. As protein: CASSQETIGQINEQYF.

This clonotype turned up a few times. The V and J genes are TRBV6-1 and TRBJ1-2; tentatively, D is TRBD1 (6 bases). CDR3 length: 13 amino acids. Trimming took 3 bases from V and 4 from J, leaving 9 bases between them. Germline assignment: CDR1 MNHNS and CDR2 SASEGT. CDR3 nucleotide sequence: TGTGCCAGCAGTGAGGACAGCTTCTATGGCTACACCTTC. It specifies CASSEDSFYGYTF.

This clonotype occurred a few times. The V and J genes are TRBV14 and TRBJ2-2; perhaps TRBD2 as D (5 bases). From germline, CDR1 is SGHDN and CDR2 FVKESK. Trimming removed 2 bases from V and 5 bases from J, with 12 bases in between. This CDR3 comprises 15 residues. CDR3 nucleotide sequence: TGTGCCAGCAGCCAACTTGGATCGGGGACCGGGGAGCTGTTTTTT. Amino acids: CASSQLGSGTGELFF.

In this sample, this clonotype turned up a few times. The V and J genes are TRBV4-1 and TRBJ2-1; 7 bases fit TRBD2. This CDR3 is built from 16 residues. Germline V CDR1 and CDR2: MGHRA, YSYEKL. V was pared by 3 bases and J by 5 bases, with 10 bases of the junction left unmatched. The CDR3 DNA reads TGCGCCAGCAGCCAGGGCCTAGCGGTGGATAACAATGAGCAGTTCTTC. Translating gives CASSQGLAVDNNEQFF.

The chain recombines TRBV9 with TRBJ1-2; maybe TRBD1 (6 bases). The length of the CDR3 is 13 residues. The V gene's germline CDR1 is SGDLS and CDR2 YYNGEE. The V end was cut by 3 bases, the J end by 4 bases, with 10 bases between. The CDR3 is CASSAGEVYGYTF. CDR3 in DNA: TGTGCCAGCAGCGCAGGGGAAGTCTATGGCTACACCTTC.

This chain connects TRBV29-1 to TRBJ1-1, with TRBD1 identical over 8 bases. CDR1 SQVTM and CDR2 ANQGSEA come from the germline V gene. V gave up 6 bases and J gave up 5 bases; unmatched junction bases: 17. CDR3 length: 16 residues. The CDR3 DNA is TGCAGCGTGCCCGATAACAATCACAGGGGGAGGACTGAAGCTTTCTTT. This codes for CSVPDNNHRGRTEAFF.

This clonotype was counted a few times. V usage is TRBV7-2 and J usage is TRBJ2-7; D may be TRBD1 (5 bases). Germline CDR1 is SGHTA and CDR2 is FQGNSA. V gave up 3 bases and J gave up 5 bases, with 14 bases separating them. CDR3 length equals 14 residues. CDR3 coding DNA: TGTGCCAGCAGCTTGCGGCAGGGAAACGACGAGCAGTACTTC. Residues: CASSLRQGNDEQYF.

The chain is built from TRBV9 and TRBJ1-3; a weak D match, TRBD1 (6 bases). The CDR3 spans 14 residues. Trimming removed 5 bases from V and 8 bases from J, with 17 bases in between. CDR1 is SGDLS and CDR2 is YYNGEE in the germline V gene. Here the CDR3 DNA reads TGTGCCAGCAGTGCGACAACTGAGGGGGACACCATATATTTT. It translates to CASSATTEGDTIYF.

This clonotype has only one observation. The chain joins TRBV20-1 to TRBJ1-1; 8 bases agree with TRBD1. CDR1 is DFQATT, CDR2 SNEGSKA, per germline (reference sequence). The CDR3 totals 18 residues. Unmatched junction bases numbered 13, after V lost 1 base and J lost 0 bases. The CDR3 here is CSARGPTGEKDMNTEAFF. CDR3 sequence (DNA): TGCAGTGCTAGAGGCCCGACAGGGGAGAAGGACATGAACACTGAAGCTTTCTTT.

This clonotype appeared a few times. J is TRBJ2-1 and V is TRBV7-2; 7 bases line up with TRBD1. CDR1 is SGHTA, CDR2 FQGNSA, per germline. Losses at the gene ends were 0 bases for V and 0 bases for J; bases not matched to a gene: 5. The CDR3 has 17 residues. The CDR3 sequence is CASSLAVDRLSYNEQFF. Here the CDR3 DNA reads TGTGCCAGCAGCTTAGCAGTGGACAGGCTCTCCTACAATGAGCAGTTCTTC. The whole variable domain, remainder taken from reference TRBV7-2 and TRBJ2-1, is GAGVSQSPSNKVTEKGKDVELRCDPISGHTALYWYRQSLGQGLEFLIYFQGNSAPDKSGLPSDRFSAERTGGSVSTLTIQRTQQEDSAVYLCASSLAVDRLSYNEQFFGPGTRLTVL.

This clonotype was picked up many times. The CDR3 is CASSLGGGSPLHF. The CDR3, as DNA: TGTGCCAGCAGTTTGGGTGGGGGTTCACCCCTCCACTTT. V usage is TRBV6-6 and J usage is TRBJ1-6; TRBD1 might be the D (5 bases). The CDR3 covers 13 residues. CDR1 is MNHNY and CDR2 is SVGAGI in the germline V gene (reference sequence). V lost 4 bases and J 9 bases, leaving 10 bases between the germline ends.

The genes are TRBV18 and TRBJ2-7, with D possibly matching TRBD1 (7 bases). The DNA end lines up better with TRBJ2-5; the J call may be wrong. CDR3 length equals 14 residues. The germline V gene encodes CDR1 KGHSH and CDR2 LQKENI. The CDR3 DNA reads TGTGCCAGCTCACCACCGGAGGGGGCAAAGACCCAGTACTTC. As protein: CASSPPEGAKTQYF.

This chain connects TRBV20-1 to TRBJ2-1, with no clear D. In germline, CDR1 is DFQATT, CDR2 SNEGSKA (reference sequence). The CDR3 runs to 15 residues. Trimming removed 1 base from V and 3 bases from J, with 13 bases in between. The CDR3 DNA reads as TGCAGTGCTAGAGGCGACGGCCCTAACTACAATGAGCAGTTCTTC. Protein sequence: CSARGDGPNYNEQFF.